This TCR beta chain was sequenced in a study of T cells in Graves' hyperthyroidism and ophthalmopathy. V lost 0 bases to trimming and J lost 4 bases; unmatched junction nucleotides: 3. The CDR3 covers 16 residues. Germline V lookup: CDR1 LGHDT, CDR2 YNNKEL (reference sequence). What was amplified from RNA transcripts were TCR beta CDR3 regions. In the first-round RT-PCR of the TCR CDR3, the HTBI primer set was used. TCRdb analysed the multiplex PCR reads with MiXCR anew, one entry per CDR3 protein. The data show roughly 500,000 distinct CDR3 sequences, roughly 16% seen once. The sequencing input was blood. This chain joins TRBV3-1 and TRBJ2-1; 10 bases fit TRBD2. The TCR was taken from a woman in her twenties or thirties with Graves' ophthalmopathy. The CDR3 is CASSQELAGSYNEQFF. CDR3 DNA sequence: TGTGCCAGCAGCCAAGAACTAGCGGGATCTTACAATGAGCAGTTCTTC.